These T cell receptor beta chains were read from a single sample in a study of T cell clusters in autoimmune cytopenias. TCRdb re-called the multiplex PCR reads; one entry per CDR3 protein, DNA not given. The sample table sets out approximately 6,100 distinct CDR3 sequences. The same sample was also used in a study of T cell repertoires in aging, cancer and after chemotherapy.

The sample comprised peripheral blood. These receptors originate from a human donor in good health. CDR3s include the opening cysteine and the closing phenylalanine or tryptophan. The order of the fields is J gene, clone size, V gene, CDR3 protein. The size of a clone is reported for some rows only, either as once, few or many, or as a class for expanded clones.

TRBJ1-2 | - | TRBV19 | CASTLQGAEGYTF
TRBJ2-1 | - | TRBV15 | CATSDLTGGGNEQFF
TRBJ2-1 | medium-sized | TRBV19 | CASTRRGQGPNEQFF
TRBJ2-5 | - | TRBV24-1 | CATSGRAKETQYF
TRBJ1-6 | - | TRBV18 | CASSLLQDQGVNSPLHF
TRBJ2-5 | - | TRBV7-2 | CASSFLQGLETQYF
TRBJ2-7 | medium-sized | TRBV27 | CASSFSGTGGEQYF
TRBJ2-5 | medium-sized | TRBV6-6 | CASSRTELQETQYF
TRBJ2-5 | medium-sized | TRBV12-3/TRBV12-4 | CASSPGTGLQGETQYF
TRBJ2-2 | medium-sized | TRBV5-4 | CASSLASGGSTGELFF
TRBJ2-7 | - | TRBV12-3/TRBV12-4 | CASSSEGQGRLTYEQYF
TRBJ2-5 | medium-sized | TRBV19 | CASKGWDGAQYF
TRBJ1-5 | - | TRBV27 | CASSPGTGGVEPQHF
TRBJ2-1 | medium-sized | TRBV7-6 | CASSTHTASSYNEQFF
TRBJ2-7 | - | TRBV27 | CASSLTSGSRLGEQYF
TRBJ2-7 | medium-sized | TRBV6-2/TRBV6-3 | CASTPWGGGSLIDEQYF
TRBJ2-3 | - | TRBV12-3/TRBV12-4 | CASSKNRGEDTKYF
TRBJ1-2 | large | TRBV29-1 | CSVGQGGYGYTF
TRBJ2-1 | medium-sized | TRBV27 | CASSQRGTSEVHEQFF
TRBJ2-2 | medium-sized | TRBV11-3 | CASSFLAGELFF
TRBJ2-7 | - | TRBV20-1 | CSASRTSGVGEQYF
TRBJ2-7 | medium-sized | TRBV27 | CASSLIPNYEQYF
TRBJ2-1 | - | TRBV5-6 | CASSPGQDGREGNEQFF
TRBJ1-1 | medium-sized | TRBV10-3 | CAIRMSQMNTEAFF
TRBJ2-2 | medium-sized | TRBV12-3/TRBV12-4 | CASSLGTGETGELFF
TRBJ2-7 | - | TRBV5-5 | CASSRGSGTGYSYEQYF
TRBJ2-2 | medium-sized | TRBV30 | CAWNRGSRELFF
TRBJ1-1 | - | TRBV6-6 | CASSYHGGKTEAFF
TRBJ2-5 | large | TRBV29-1 | CSVVGTGAIQETQYF
TRBJ1-1 | - | TRBV19 | CASSMSQGGNTEAFF
TRBJ2-7 | medium-sized | TRBV27 | CASSPGQVPYEQYF
TRBJ2-7 | medium-sized | TRBV27 | CASSLMRSSYEQYF
TRBJ2-7 | medium-sized | TRBV6-2/TRBV6-3 | CASSRGLGLTSYEQYF
TRBJ1-3 | - | TRBV12-3/TRBV12-4 | CASSYIGNTIYF
TRBJ1-2 | - | TRBV24-1 | CATSDLRDAGYSNYGYTF
TRBJ2-1 | - | TRBV6-4 | CASSALAGAANEQFF
TRBJ2-7 | medium-sized | TRBV5-5 | CASAPITAAYEQYF
TRBJ2-5 | medium-sized | TRBV19 | CASSIMATSGREETQYF
TRBJ2-7 | - | TRBV18 | CASSSRTGYEQYF
TRBJ2-5 | - | TRBV11-1 | CASSQVRGGAETQYF
TRBJ1-2 | - | TRBV24-1 | CATSDLQGRDGYTF
TRBJ2-5 | - | TRBV11-1 | CASSPRRGGGETQYF
TRBJ2-5 | - | TRBV6-1 | CASSRGAPAYNEQYF
TRBJ2-7 | medium-sized | TRBV19 | CASSALASSSYEQYF
TRBJ2-7 | - | TRBV6-5 | CASSGGQGSSYKQYF
TRBJ2-7 | - | TRBV10-3 | CAIRENNEQYF
TRBJ2-3 | medium-sized | TRBV27 | CASSLFGRGGTDTQYF
TRBJ2-5 | medium-sized | TRBV12-3/TRBV12-4 | CASSPPQETQYF
TRBJ1-6 | - | TRBV7-9 | CASSFNMDVGATRAPLHF
TRBJ2-3 | medium-sized | TRBV6-1 | CASKAGGRVTDTQYF
TRBJ2-5 | - | TRBV19 | CASSIVGRTGLSETQYF
TRBJ1-3 | - | TRBV10-3 | CAIAIPRERYGNTLYF
TRBJ1-1 | medium-sized | TRBV29-1 | CSVATRTANTEAFF
TRBJ2-7 | medium-sized | TRBV11-3 | CASSLEGGDYEQYF